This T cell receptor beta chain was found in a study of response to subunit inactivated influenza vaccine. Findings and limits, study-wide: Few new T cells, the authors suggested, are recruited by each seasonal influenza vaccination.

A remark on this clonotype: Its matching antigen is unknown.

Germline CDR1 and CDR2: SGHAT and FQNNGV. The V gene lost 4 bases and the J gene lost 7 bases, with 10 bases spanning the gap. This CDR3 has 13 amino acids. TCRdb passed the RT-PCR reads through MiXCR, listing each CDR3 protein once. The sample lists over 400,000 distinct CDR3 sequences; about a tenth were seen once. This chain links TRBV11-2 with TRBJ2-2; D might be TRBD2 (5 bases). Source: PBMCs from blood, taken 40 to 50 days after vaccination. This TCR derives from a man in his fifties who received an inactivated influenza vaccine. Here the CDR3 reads CASSSNRGGELFF. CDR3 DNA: TGTGCCAGCAGCTCTAACCGGGGCGGGGAGCTGTTTTTT.